Shown below are 5 T cell receptor beta chains from a single sample sequenced in a study of blood T cell repertoires in COVID-19. The protocol was immunoSEQ multiplex PCR, while the TCRdb copy is restricted to in-frame clones and leaves out a portion. The top ten hold roughly 1.5% of the sample, which has approximately 200,000 clones, 70% to 90% seen once. Sequencing was performed on peripheral blood. The receptors stem from a man younger than 35 with active or convalescent COVID-19.

This clone was counted once. The chain has TRBV29-1 and TRBJ1-4; 9 nucleotides match TRBD1. Germline lookup yields CDR1 SQVTM and CDR2 ANQGSEA. The CDR3 has 12 amino acids. The CDR3 region is CGSTGGNEKLFF. The CDR3 DNA is TGCGGGTCAACAGGGGGCAATGAAAAACTGTTTTTT.

This chain joins TRBV18 and TRBJ2-2; 8 bases map to TRBD2. This CDR3 comprises 17 residues. V shed 2 bases and J 4 bases; nucleotides not matched to a gene: 9. CDR1 is KGHSH, CDR2 LQKENI, per germline. CDR3 in amino acids: CASSPYKAGVGTGELFF. The CDR3 nucleotides are TGTGCCAGCTCACCATATAAAGCGGGAGTTGGCACCGGGGAGCTGTTTTTT.

This clone was seen once. This chain links TRBV27 with TRBJ1-6, with D perhaps TRBD1 (5 bases). CDR1 is MNHEY and CDR2 is SMNVEV in the germline V gene (reference sequence). V lost 3 bases and J 10 bases, leaving 13 bases between the germline ends. The CDR3 runs 14 residues. CDR3 DNA: TGTGCCAGCAGTTTGTCCAGGGCGGGGTCACCCCTCCACTTT. As protein: CASSLSRAGSPLHF.

The rearrangement joins TRBV25-1 to TRBJ2-4; D is ambiguous. This CDR3 has 14 amino acids. Germline V gene sequence: CDR1 MGHDK, CDR2 SYGVNS. V lost 9 bases and J lost 0, with 12 bases in between. The CDR3 DNA reads as TGTGCCAGTAGTTCAGTTTTAGCCAAAAACATTCAGTACTTC. It specifies CASSSVLAKNIQYF.

This chain connects TRBV5-4 to TRBJ2-1, with a tentative D call TRBD1 (5 bases). The CDR3 has 15 residues. V lost 4 bases and J 0 bases, leaving 11 bases between the germline ends. Per germline, CDR1 SGHNT and CDR2 YYREEE (reference sequence). DNA for the CDR3: TGTGCCAGCAGCGGGGTAGGGGCCTCCTACAATGAGCAGTTCTTC. Protein sequence: CASSGVGASYNEQFF.